The rows below give T cell receptor beta chains drawn from one sample of a study of regulatory T cells in long-lasting Graves disease. TCRdb passed the multiplex PCR reads through MiXCR, listing each CDR3 protein once. The data show 310,000 or so distinct CDR3 sequences, 20% seen once. The sample was peripheral blood mononuclear cells (PBMCs), taken when the disease was refractory, from a patient treated with antithyroid drugs. The receptors derive from a female donor with Graves disease. Both conserved end residues are part of each CDR3. A D gene is named only where the DNA matches it firmly. A row's size may be missing; if present it is once, few, many or a size class.

abundance	v_gene	j_gene	d_gene	CDR3aa	CDR3nt
once	TRBV7-9	TRBJ2-7	-	CASSSMDWVDWEQYF	TGTGCCAGCAGCTCGATGGACTGGGTAGATTGGGAGCAGTACTTC
few	TRBV7-9	TRBJ2-5	-	CASSSWGRETQYF	TGTGCCAGCAGCTCGTGGGGTAGAGAGACCCAGTACTTC
few	TRBV4-1	TRBJ1-5	TRBD1	CASSQGKNRGVQPQHF	TGCGCCAGCAGCCAAGGAAAAAACAGGGGGGTTCAGCCCCAGCATTTT
many	TRBV11-2	TRBJ2-5	TRBD1	CASSLDRGETQYF	TGTGCCAGCAGCCTAGACAGGGGAGAGACCCAGTACTTC
many	TRBV5-1	TRBJ1-2	-	CASSTLTPDYGYTF	TGCGCCAGCAGCACATTAACACCCGACTATGGCTACACCTTC
-	TRBV28	TRBJ2-2	-	CASSPGDWNTGELFF	TGTGCCAGCAGTCCCGGGGACTGGAACACCGGGGAGCTGTTTTTT
many	TRBV19	TRBJ1-5	-	CASSIFGSPWDQPQHF	TGTGCCAGTAGTATATTTGGCAGCCCGTGGGATCAGCCCCAGCATTTT
many	TRBV4-1	TRBJ2-5	-	CASSQDPGSETQYF	TGCGCCAGCAGCCAAGATCCCGGTTCGGAGACCCAGTACTTC
-	TRBV15	TRBJ2-5	-	CATSIRSERETQYF	TGTGCCACCAGCATTAGGAGCGAGCGAGAGACCCAGTACTTC
many	TRBV19	TRBJ1-2	TRBD1	CASSFPGQGDYGYTF	TGTGCCAGTAGTTTCCCGGGACAGGGGGACTATGGCTACACCTTC
many	TRBV3-1	TRBJ2-7	-	CASSQAIGGGEQYF	TGTGCCAGCAGCCAAGCGATAGGGGGGGGAGAGCAGTACTTC
-	TRBV4-2	TRBJ2-2	-	CASSEGSLLGKLFF	TGTGCCAGCAGCGAGGGGTCCCTGCTGGGGAAGCTGTTTTTT
-	TRBV30	TRBJ2-7	-	CAWTSGVGVYEQYF	TGTGCCTGGACGTCAGGGGTTGGGGTCTACGAGCAGTACTTC
-	TRBV7-9	TRBJ1-1	-	CASSSGIKPEAFF	TGTGCCAGCAGCTCAGGGATTAAGCCTGAAGCTTTCTTT
once	TRBV7-7	TRBJ2-2	-	CASSLSVGTSYTGELFF	TGTGCTAGCAGCTTAAGTGTCGGGACTTCATACACCGGGGAGCTGTTTTTT
many	TRBV29-1	TRBJ1-1	-	CSVGTHWGTEAFF	TGCAGCGTCGGGACTCATTGGGGCACTGAAGCTTTCTTT
many	TRBV13	TRBJ1-2	-	CASSPPRVEGYTF	TGTGCCAGCAGCCCCCCCCGGGTAGAAGGCTACACCTTC
many	TRBV6-1	TRBJ2-6	TRBD1	CASRRTGAGANVLTF	TGTGCCAGCAGAAGGACAGGGGCTGGGGCCAACGTCCTGACTTTC
many	TRBV15	TRBJ1-2	-	CATSRATPYGYTF	TGTGCCACCAGCAGAGCCACTCCCTATGGCTACACCTTC
once	TRBV28	TRBJ1-6	-	CASSLIGGGYSPLHF	TGTGCCAGTAGTTTAATCGGGGGCGGATATTCACCCCTCCACTTT
few	TRBV30	TRBJ1-5	TRBD1	CAWRAGTGNQPQHF	TGTGCCTGGAGAGCTGGGACAGGAAATCAGCCCCAGCATTTT
-	TRBV12-3/TRBV12-4	TRBJ1-3	-	CASSDNLSGNTIYF	TGTGCCAGCAGCGATAATCTCTCTGGAAACACCATATATTTT